One sample yielded the 28 T cell receptor beta chains listed below, sequenced in a study of metastatic and nonmetastatic thyroid tumors. TCRdb reanalyzed the PCR reads with MiXCR. Of some 52,000 clones listed, around a sixth are singletons. No patient received treatment before thyroid surgery. The specimen was blood. Receptor source: a female donor with papillary thyroid cancer or a benign thyroid nodule (not recorded which). Some clones in this sample may be carry-over from other donors' samples.

In this sample, this clone turned up many times. This chain joins TRBV19 and TRBJ1-1; weak D call: TRBD1 (6 bases). Germline V gene sequence: CDR1 LNHDA, CDR2 SQIVND (reference sequence). The CDR3 is 15 amino acids. V gave up 7 bases and J gave up 2 bases, with 17 bases separating them. For the CDR3, the DNA is TGTGCCAGTAAAACAGGGATCCGTGTTAACACTGAAGCTTTCTTT. Protein: CASKTGIRVNTEAFF.

Comments on this clone: Here the CDR3 omits its conserved ending phenylalanine or tryptophan, so a read error is the likely source. V usage is TRBV28 and J usage is TRBJ1-2; no definite D call. Germline V gene data show CDR1 as MDHEN and CDR2 as SYDVKM. The CDR3 is made up of 15 amino acids. The CDR3 nucleotides are TGTGCCAGCAGTTCCCTGGCACCATTTAACCATGGCTACACCTTA. Translation gives CASSSLAPFNHGYTL.

This clone has ten or more counts. The chain uses TRBV20-1 and TRBJ1-5; D unclear. The V end was cut by 3 bases, the J end by 6 bases, with 9 bases between. Germline V gives CDR1 DFQATT, CDR2 SNEGSKA (reference sequence). This CDR3 is built from 12 residues. The DNA of the CDR3 is TGCAGTGCTAGGGTTGGTGTTCAGCCCCAGCATTTT. It is translated as CSARVGVQPQHF.

Note on this clone: Without the conserved terminal phenylalanine or tryptophan, this CDR3 likely stems from a read error. The rearrangement uses TRBV27 and TRBJ2-7, with D perhaps TRBD2 (5 bases). Germline CDR1 is MNHEY and CDR2 is SMNVEV (reference sequence). V was trimmed by 8 bases and J by 4 bases, leaving 18 bases between them. The CDR3 runs to 14 residues. Here the CDR3 DNA reads TGTGCCAGCCCGGGAATGGCACCGAAATACGAGCAGTACTCC. This encodes CASPGMAPKYEQYS.

As concerns this clone: A read error may be the cause here, since a much bigger clone is one base away. Other DNA sequences of this sample code for an identical CDR3. The rearrangement links TRBV19 to TRBJ2-1, with a weak D call TRBD2 (6 bases). This CDR3 contains 14 residues. Per germline, CDR1 LNHDA and CDR2 SQIVND (reference sequence). The CDR3 loop reads CASRGGGSYNEQFF. The DNA of the CDR3 is TGTGCCAGTAGGGGGGGAGGCTCCTATAATGAGCAGTTCTTC.

This clone showed up many times. The chain links TRBV19 to TRBJ1-5; D unclear. The V end was cut by 7 bases, the J end by 6 bases, with 10 bases between. CDR1 and CDR2 from the germline V gene are LNHDA and SQIVND (reference sequence). The CDR3 is made up of 12 amino acids. CDR3 nucleotide sequence: TGTGCCAGTACCACCCTTGGTCAGCCCCAGCATTTT. Translated: CASTTLGQPQHF. The full variable domain, its missing parts supplied by reference TRBV19 and TRBJ1-5, is DGGITQSPKYLFRKEGQNVTLSCEQNLNHDAMYWYRQDPGQGLRLIYYSQIVNDFQKGDIAEGYSVSREKKESFPLTVTSAQKNPTAFYLCASTTLGQPQHFGDGTRLSIL.

A remark on this clone: A much larger clonotype is one base distant, so this may be a read error. The chain recombines TRBV3-1 with TRBJ1-4, with a possible D match to TRBD1 (6 bases). The V end lost 4 bases, the J end lost 0 bases, and 12 bases lay between the germline ends. CDR3 size: 16 residues. The germline V gene encodes CDR1 LGHDT and CDR2 YNNKEL (reference sequence). The CDR3 region is CASSPRDIPTNEKLFF. The CDR3 DNA follows: TGTGCCAGCAGCCCAAGGGACATCCCAACTAATGAAAAACTGTTTTTT.

Notes on this clone: Here the CDR3 omits its conserved ending phenylalanine or tryptophan, so a read error is the likely source. The DNA is omitted, as the CDR3 cannot be located on it reliably, and the CDR3 follows TCRdb's listing. The chain joins TRBV19 to TRBJ2-7; TRBD2 was called by the table and not checked on the DNA. The CDR3 is 15 residues long, ends included. Germline-derived CDR1 and CDR2 are LNHDA and SQIVND (reference sequence). CDR3 in amino acids: CASSSQTSGSYEHYL.

This clone was counted at least ten times. The chain employs TRBV6-2 or TRBV6-3 and TRBJ1-4; D gene ambiguous. V dropped 0 bases and J dropped 8 bases, with 13 bases sitting between them. CDR1 and CDR2 from the germline V gene are MNHEY and SVGEGT. There are 15 residues in the CDR3. CDR3 DNA sequence: TGTGCCAGCAGTTACTCGCGGCTGTGGAAGGAAAAACTGTTTTTT. It is translated as CASSYSRLWKEKLFF.

The sample holds a few counts of this clone. A much more abundant neighbour one base away suggests this may be a read error. This chain joins TRBV19 and TRBJ2-2; 7 bases match TRBD1. The length of the CDR3 is 15 residues. Losses at the gene ends were 5 bases for V and 7 bases for J; bases not matched to a gene: 10. In germline, CDR1 is LNHDA, CDR2 SQIVND (reference sequence). This CDR3 is CASSGGQVIFGELFF. DNA for the CDR3: TGTGCCAGTAGTGGAGGACAGGTCATTTTCGGGGAGCTGTTTTTT.

As concerns this clone: Being one base from a much bigger clone, this may be a read error. V gene TRBV29-1 combines with J gene TRBJ2-5; tentative D call: TRBD1 (5 bases). Trimming removed 3 bases from V and 5 bases from J, with 16 bases in between. CDR1 and CDR2 (germline): SQVTM, ANQGSEA. This CDR3 is 14 amino acids long. The CDR3 here is CSVERMGRLETQYF. CDR3 nucleotide sequence: TGCAGCGTTGAGCGCATGGGGCGGCTGGAGACCCAGTACTTC.

This clone has just a few counts. One end of the junction does not line up with germline, which may come from a read error. This rearrangement joins TRBV28 to TRBJ2-6; D might be TRBD1 (6 bases). Germline V gene lookup returns CDR1 MDHEN and CDR2 SYDVKM. The CDR3 length is 14 residues. The chain's CDR3 is CASTPDPGDNVLTF. The CDR3 coding sequence is TGTGCCAGCACCCCAGACCCTGGGGACAACGTACTGACTTTC.

On this clone: A much larger clone lies one base from this, so it may be a read error. In the same sample, other DNA sequences code for this CDR3. The chain has TRBV5-4 and TRBJ2-3, with 8 bases that match TRBD1. Germline CDR1 and CDR2: SGHNT and YYREEE (reference sequence). This CDR3 region has 15 residues. The CDR3 sequence is CASSSNRGLQGTQYF. The CDR3 nucleotides read TGTGCTAGCAGCTCTAACAGGGGGTTACAGGGTACGCAGTATTTT.

This clone has a handful of counts. At one end, the junction sequence differs from germline, possibly due to a read error. The J gene is TRBJ1-1, the V gene TRBV28; D gene ambiguous. This CDR3 is 11 amino acids long. Germline V gene data show CDR1 as MDHEN and CDR2 as SYDVKM. In DNA, the CDR3 is TGTGCCAGCATGGACTACCGTTGGCAGTACTTT. Translation: CASMDYRWQYF. Drawing the rest from reference TRBV28 and TRBJ1-1, the complete variable domain is DVKVTQSSRYLVKRTGEKVFLECVQDMDHENMFWYRQDPGLGLRLIYFSYDVKMKEKGDIPEGYSVSREKKERFSLILESASTNQTSMYLCASMDYRWQYFGQGTRLTVV.

This clone was observed a handful of times. V and J are TRBV27 and TRBJ2-7; D not resolved. Trimming took 3 bases from V and 0 from J, leaving 6 bases between them. Germline V gives CDR1 MNHEY, CDR2 SMNVEV (reference sequence). This CDR3 region has 13 residues. The CDR3 sequence is CASSFNPSYEQYF. CDR3 in DNA: TGTGCCAGCAGTTTTAACCCCTCCTACGAGCAGTACTTC.

V gene TRBV5-5 combines with J gene TRBJ1-2, with TRBD1 identical over 8 bases. V was pared by 2 bases and J by 5 bases, with 8 bases of the junction left unmatched. The CDR3 consists of 15 residues. Germline loops: CDR1 SGHKS, CDR2 YYEKEE (reference sequence). In nucleotides, the CDR3 is TGTGCCAGCAGCTTCGCAGGGGGCATGGGGTATGGCTACACCTTC. It translates to CASSFAGGMGYGYTF.

As for this clone: Since a much larger clone is just one base distant, this may be a read error. V usage is TRBV5-5 and J usage is TRBJ1-1; D perhaps matches TRBD1 (6 bases). V was trimmed by 5 bases and J by 3 bases, leaving 14 bases between them. CDR1 and CDR2 from the germline V gene are SGHKS and YYEKEE (reference sequence). This CDR3 is built from 14 residues. The CDR3 is CASSYRTVDTEAFF. The CDR3, as DNA: TGTGCCAGCAGTTATAGGACAGTCGACACTGAAGCTTTCTTT.

The chain has TRBV5-6 and TRBJ2-7; 8 nucleotides line up with TRBD2. The CDR3 length is 16 residues. V lost 0 bases to trimming and J lost 4 bases; unmatched junction nucleotides: 9. Germline V gene lookup returns CDR1 SGHDT and CDR2 YYEEEE. CDR3 region: CASSLGPPGGRYEQYF. CDR3 in DNA: TGTGCCAGCAGCTTGGGACCCCCTGGCGGGAGGTACGAGCAGTACTTC. Supplemented by reference TRBV5-6 and TRBJ2-7, the full variable domain reads DAGVTQSPTHLIKTRGQQVTLRCSPKSGHDTVSWYQQALGQGPQFIFQYYEEEERQRGNFPDRFSGHQFPNYSSELNVNALLLGDSALYLCASSLGPPGGRYEQYFGPGTRLTVT.

This clone was picked up a small number of times. The sample contains more than one DNA sequence encoding this CDR3. The gene calls are TRBV15 and TRBJ2-5, with D maybe TRBD1 (6 bases). Germline assignment: CDR1 LNHNV and CDR2 YYDKDF (reference sequence). V lost 3 bases and J 5 bases, leaving 16 bases between the germline ends. This CDR3 spans 15 amino acids. Here the CDR3 reads CATSRGGGQSETQYF. The CDR3, as DNA: TGTGCCACCAGCAGGGGTGGTGGACAGAGCGAGACCCAGTACTTC.

This clone came up a few times. An end of the junction differs from the germline gene, which may be a read error. The V gene is TRBV6-1, the J gene TRBJ1-5; TRBD1 might be the D (6 bases). Germline V gene lookup returns CDR1 MNHNS and CDR2 SASEGT. The CDR3 spans 16 residues. The CDR3 coding sequence is TGTGCCAGCATTGAACTCTGGGGGGCGTGGGAACAGCCCCAGCATTTT. This codes for CASIELWGAWEQPQHF.

This chain joins TRBV20-1 and TRBJ2-7; no clear D gene. V was cut by 4 bases and J by 2 bases, with 18 bases left in between. CDR3 size: 15 residues. CDR1 and CDR2 from the germline V gene are DFQATT and SNEGSKA (reference sequence). This CDR3 is CSAISASGEAYEQYF. The CDR3 coding sequence is TGCAGTGCTATCTCGGCCTCAGGTGAAGCCTACGAGCAGTACTTC.

Comment on this clone: An end of the junction differs from the germline gene, which may be a read error. The gene calls are TRBV28 and TRBJ1-2; tentative D call: TRBD1 (5 bases). The CDR3 is made up of 15 amino acids. The germline V gene has CDR1 MDHEN and CDR2 SYDVKM. The CDR3 is CASILGFYGTYVYTF. For the CDR3, the DNA is TGTGCCAGCATTCTAGGATTTTACGGGACCTATGTCTACACCTTC.

This clone was recorded a few times. A much bigger clone sits one base away, suggesting this may be a read error. The genes are TRBV29-1 and TRBJ2-2; 7 nucleotides line up with TRBD1. Looked up from germline, CDR1 is SQVTM and CDR2 is ANQGSEA. This CDR3 spans 14 amino acids. With 7 bases clipped from V and 5 bases from J, the junction kept 10 bases outside the gene matches. The CDR3 loop reads CSGQGEGRTGELFF. In nucleotides, the CDR3 is TGCAGCGGACAGGGCGAGGGGCGTACCGGGGAGCTGTTTTTT.

The chain uses TRBV18 and TRBJ2-3; TRBD2 matches 7 bases. This CDR3 spans 18 amino acids. Germline trimming cut 0 bases from V and 6 bases from J; bases unmatched to any gene: 15. Germline CDR1 and CDR2: KGHSH and LQKENI. As DNA, the CDR3 is TGTGCCAGCTCACCACCGGGGGGGGGGTGCGGGCCCAAGGATACGCAGTATTTT. It specifies CASSPPGGGCGPKDTQYF.

This clone was seen many times. This sequence joins TRBV19 and TRBJ2-3; no firm D call. The germline V gene encodes CDR1 LNHDA and CDR2 SQIVND (reference sequence). The CDR3 extends over 12 amino acids. V was trimmed by 3 bases and J by 2 bases, leaving 3 bases between them. This CDR3 is CASSMLTDTQYF. CDR3 DNA: TGTGCCAGTAGTATGCTCACAGATACGCAGTATTTT.

This chain links TRBV11-1 with TRBJ2-1; D is undetermined. The CDR3 is 13 residues long. Germline V gene sequence: CDR1 SGHAT, CDR2 FQDESV (reference sequence). V was clipped by 1 base and J by 5 bases, with 6 bases between them. CDR3 bases: TGTGCCAGCAGCTTAGTTCCGAACAATGAGCAGTTCTTC. Amino acids: CASSLVPNNEQFF.

With regard to this clone: Given a much more abundant clone one base away, this may be a read error. The chain links TRBV3-1 to TRBJ1-5; D possibly corresponds to TRBD1 (6 bases). CDR3 length: 13 residues. CDR1 and CDR2 from the germline V gene are LGHDT and YNNKEL (reference sequence). V shed 4 bases and J shed 6 bases, with 10 bases lying between them. CDR3 sequence (DNA): TGTGCCAGCAGCCGTGGGACATCTCAGCCCCAGCATTTT. Its protein product is CASSRGTSQPQHF.

The sample holds many counts of this clone. The rearrangement joins TRBV24-1 to TRBJ2-1; 10 nucleotides align to TRBD2. V lost 2 bases to trimming and J lost 4 bases; unmatched junction nucleotides: 4. CDR3 size: 16 residues. Germline values: CDR1 KGHDR, CDR2 SFDVKD. CDR3 in DNA: TGTGCCACCAGTGATTCTAGCGGGAGAGAATACAATGAGCAGTTCTTC. Protein: CATSDSSGREYNEQFF.